This TCR beta chain was identified during a study of T-cell memory formation after mild COVID-19. Study conclusions and caveats: CD4+ contracting clones lay mainly in CM and EM, CD8+ ones in EMRA.

CDR3 length equals 13 residues. Trimming stripped 2 bases from V and 9 bases from J, with 13 bases between. CDR1 and CDR2 (germline): MNHEY, SVGAGI. TCRdb passed the 5' RACE reads through MiXCR, listing each CDR3 protein once. The top ten clones hold around an eighth of a sample with 150,000 to 200,000 distinct CDR3 sequences, more than 14% of them seen once. Comments on this clonotype: What it recognizes is unknown.

The chain employs TRBV6-5 and TRBJ2-5; a weak D match, TRBD2 (5 bases). The sample was PBMCs or a T cell subset sorted from them (not recorded which). The TCR sequence derives from an adult woman who had mild COVID-19 (a few samples of this study predate the infection). Cell type and time point are not known. In nucleotides, the CDR3 is TGTGCCAGCAGTTACCGGGGTTTCTCGGCCCAGTACTTC. It yields the protein CASSYRGFSAQYF.